This entry concerns a single T cell receptor (beta chain). Antigen specificity is unknown. CDR3 size: 13 residues. V was cut by 2 bases and J by 3 bases, with 8 bases left in between. CDR1 SGHTA and CDR2 FQGNSA come from the germline V gene. TCRdb's copy holds only in-frame clones and misses some; the assay was immunoSEQ multiplex PCR. The sample has hundreds of thousands of clones, roughly 87% seen once. An approximately 120-subject validation cohort, separate from the approximately 670-subject first cohort, supplied the donors. The data originate from a study of cytomegalovirus exposure and HLA in healthy donors. Study findings and constraints: Listed as cytomegalovirus-associated were 150 or so TCR beta chains. TCR clusters originating in the first cohort tended to co-occur in the approximately 130 validation repertoires, according to a later analysis.

The genes are TRBV7-2 and TRBJ2-7; D gene ambiguous. This TCR was sampled from a woman in her twenties or thirties in good health and CMV-seronegative. Sequenced: PBMCs. The CDR3, as DNA: TGTGCCAGCAGCTTACAGCCCGTCTACGAGCAGTACTTC. Its protein product is CASSLQPVYEQYF.